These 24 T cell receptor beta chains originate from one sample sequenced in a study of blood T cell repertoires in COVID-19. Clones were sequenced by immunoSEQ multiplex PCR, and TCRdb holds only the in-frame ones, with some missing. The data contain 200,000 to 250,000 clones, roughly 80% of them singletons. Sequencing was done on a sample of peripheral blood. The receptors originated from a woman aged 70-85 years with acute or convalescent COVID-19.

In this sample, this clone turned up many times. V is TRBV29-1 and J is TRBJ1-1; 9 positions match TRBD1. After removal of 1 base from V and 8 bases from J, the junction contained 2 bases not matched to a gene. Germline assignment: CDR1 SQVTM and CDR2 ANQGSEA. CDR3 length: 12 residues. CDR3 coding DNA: TGCAGCGTTGAAGTGGGGACAGGGGAAGCTTTCTTT. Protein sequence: CSVEVGTGEAFF.

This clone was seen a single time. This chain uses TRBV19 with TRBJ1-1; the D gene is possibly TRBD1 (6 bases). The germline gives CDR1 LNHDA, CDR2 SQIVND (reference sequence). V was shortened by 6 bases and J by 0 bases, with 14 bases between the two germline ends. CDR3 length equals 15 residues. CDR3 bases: TGTGCCAGTAGCGATGGGGGACACATGAACACTGAAGCTTTCTTT. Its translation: CASSDGGHMNTEAFF.

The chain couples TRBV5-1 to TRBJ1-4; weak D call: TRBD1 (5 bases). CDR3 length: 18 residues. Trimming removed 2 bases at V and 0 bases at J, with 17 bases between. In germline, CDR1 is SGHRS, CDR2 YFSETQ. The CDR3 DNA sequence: TGCGCCAGCAGCTTCTCCTCGGGGGGGATTTCAACTAATGAAAAACTGTTTTTT. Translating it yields CASSFSSGGISTNEKLFF.

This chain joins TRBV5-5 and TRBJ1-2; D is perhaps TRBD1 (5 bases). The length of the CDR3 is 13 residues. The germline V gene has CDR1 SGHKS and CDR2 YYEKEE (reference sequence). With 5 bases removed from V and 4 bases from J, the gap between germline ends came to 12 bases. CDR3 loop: CASSSGSLYGYTF. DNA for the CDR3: TGTGCCAGCAGTTCAGGGTCCCTCTATGGCTACACCTTC.

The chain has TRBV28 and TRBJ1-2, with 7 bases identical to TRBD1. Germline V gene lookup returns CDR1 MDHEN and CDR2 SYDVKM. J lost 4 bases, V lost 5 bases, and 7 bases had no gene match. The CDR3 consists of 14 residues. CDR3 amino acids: CASSVGGESYGYTF. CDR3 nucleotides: TGTGCCAGCAGTGTAGGGGGCGAGAGCTATGGCTACACCTTC.

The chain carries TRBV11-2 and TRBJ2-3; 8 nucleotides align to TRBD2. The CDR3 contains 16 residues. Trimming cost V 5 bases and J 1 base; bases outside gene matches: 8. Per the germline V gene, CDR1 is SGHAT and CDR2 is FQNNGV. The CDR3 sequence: CASSPSLAGRTDTQYF. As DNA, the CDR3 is TGTGCCAGCAGCCCCAGTTTAGCGGGGCGCACAGATACGCAGTATTTT.

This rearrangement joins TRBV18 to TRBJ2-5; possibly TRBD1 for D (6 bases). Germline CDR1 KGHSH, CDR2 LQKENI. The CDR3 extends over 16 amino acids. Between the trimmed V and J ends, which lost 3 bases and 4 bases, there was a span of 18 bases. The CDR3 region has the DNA TGTGCCAGCTCACCGACGACAGGAGACGTGGGAGAGACCCAGTACTTC. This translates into CASSPTTGDVGETQYF.

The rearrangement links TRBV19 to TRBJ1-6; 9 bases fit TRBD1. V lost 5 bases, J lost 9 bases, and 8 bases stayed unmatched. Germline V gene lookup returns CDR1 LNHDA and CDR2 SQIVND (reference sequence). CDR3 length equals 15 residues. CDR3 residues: CASSSKQGAGSPLHF. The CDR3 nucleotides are TGTGCCAGTAGTTCTAAACAGGGGGCAGGTTCACCCCTCCACTTT.

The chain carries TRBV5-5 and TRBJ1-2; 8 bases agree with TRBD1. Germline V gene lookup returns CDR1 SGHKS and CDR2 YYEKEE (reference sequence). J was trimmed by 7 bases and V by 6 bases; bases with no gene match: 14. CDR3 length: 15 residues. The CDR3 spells CASINTPQGAVGYTF. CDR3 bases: TGTGCCAGCATCAATACCCCCCAGGGGGCGGTTGGCTACACCTTC.

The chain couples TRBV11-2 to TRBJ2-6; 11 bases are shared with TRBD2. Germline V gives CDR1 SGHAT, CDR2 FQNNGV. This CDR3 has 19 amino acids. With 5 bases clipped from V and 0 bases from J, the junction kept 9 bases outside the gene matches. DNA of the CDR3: TGTGCCAGCAGCCCTCGACTAGCGGGGTACACCTCTGGGGCCAACGTCCTGACTTTC. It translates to CASSPRLAGYTSGANVLTF.

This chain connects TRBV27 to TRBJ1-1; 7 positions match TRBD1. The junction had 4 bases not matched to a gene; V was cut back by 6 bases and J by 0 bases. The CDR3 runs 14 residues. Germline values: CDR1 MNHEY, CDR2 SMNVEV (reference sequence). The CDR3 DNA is TGTGCCAGCAGCGTTCAGGGGGTGAACACTGAAGCTTTCTTT. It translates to CASSVQGVNTEAFF.

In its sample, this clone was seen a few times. In DNA, the CDR3 is TGTGCCAGTACCCTGGGGGGCAATGAGCAGTTCTTC. It encodes CASTLGGNEQFF. The J gene is TRBJ2-1, the V gene TRBV19; a possible D gene is TRBD2 (6 bases). With 7 bases removed from V and 6 bases from J, the gap between germline ends came to 10 bases. Germline V gene lookup returns CDR1 LNHDA and CDR2 SQIVND (reference sequence). The CDR3 covers 12 residues. Variable domain in full (rest from reference TRBV19 and TRBJ2-1): DGGITQSPKYLFRKEGQNVTLSCEQNLNHDAMYWYRQDPGQGLRLIYYSQIVNDFQKGDIAEGYSVSREKKESFPLTVTSAQKNPTAFYLCASTLGGNEQFFGPGTRLTVL.

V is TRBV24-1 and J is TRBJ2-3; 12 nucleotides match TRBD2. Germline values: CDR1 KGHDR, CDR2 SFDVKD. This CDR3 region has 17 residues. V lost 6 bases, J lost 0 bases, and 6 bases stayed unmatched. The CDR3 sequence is CATSRTSGGFSTDTQYF. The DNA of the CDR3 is TGTGCCACCAGTCGAACTAGCGGGGGGTTTAGCACAGATACGCAGTATTTT.

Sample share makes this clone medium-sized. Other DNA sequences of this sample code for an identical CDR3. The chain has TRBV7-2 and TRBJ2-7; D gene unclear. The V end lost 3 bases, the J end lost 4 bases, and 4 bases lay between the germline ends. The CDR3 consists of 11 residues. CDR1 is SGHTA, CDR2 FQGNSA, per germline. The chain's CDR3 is CASSLRYEQYF. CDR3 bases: TGTGCCAGCAGCTTGAGATACGAGCAGTACTTC.

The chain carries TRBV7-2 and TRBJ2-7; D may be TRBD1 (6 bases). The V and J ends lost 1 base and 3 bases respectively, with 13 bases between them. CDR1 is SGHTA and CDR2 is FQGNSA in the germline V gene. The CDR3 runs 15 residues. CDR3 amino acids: CASSLGGPLVYEQYF. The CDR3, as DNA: TGTGCCAGCAGCTTAGGGGGGCCTTTAGTCTACGAGCAGTACTTC.

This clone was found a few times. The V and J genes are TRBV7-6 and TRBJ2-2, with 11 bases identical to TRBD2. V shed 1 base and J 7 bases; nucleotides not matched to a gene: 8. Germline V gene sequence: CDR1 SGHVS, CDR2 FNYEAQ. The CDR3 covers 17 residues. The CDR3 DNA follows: TGTGCCAGCAGCTTAGGGCCGGGACTAGCGGCCGGCGGGGAGCTGTTTTTT. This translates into CASSLGPGLAAGGELFF.

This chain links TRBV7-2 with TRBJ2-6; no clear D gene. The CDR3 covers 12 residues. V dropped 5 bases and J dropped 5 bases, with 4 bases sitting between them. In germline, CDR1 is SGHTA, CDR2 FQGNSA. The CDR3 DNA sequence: TGTGCCAGCAGCCTCTGGGCCAACGTCCTGACTTTC. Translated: CASSLWANVLTF.

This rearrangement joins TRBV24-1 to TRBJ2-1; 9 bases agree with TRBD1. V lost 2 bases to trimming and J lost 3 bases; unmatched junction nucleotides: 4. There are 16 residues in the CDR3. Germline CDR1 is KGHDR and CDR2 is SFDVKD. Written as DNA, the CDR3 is TGTGCCACCAGTGATTCCGGGACAGGGATCTACAATGAGCAGTTCTTC. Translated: CATSDSGTGIYNEQFF.

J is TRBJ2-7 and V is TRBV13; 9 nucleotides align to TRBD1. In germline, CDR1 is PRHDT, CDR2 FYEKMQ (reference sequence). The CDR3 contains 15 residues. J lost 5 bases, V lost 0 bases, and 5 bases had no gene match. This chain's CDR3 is CASSLGGQGIDEQYF. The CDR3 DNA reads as TGTGCCAGCAGCTTAGGTGGACAGGGGATAGACGAGCAGTACTTC.

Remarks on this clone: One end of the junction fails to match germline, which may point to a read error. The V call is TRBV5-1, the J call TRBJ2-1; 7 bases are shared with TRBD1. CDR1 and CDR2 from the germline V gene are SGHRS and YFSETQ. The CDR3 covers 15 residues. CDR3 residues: CASSPGQLQYNGQFF. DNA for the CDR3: TGCGCCAGCAGCCCGGGACAGCTCCAATACAATGGGCAGTTCTTC.

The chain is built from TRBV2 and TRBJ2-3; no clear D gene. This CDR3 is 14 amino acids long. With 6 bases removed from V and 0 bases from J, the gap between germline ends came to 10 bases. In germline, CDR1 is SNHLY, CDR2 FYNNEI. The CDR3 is CASRVLRSTDTQYF. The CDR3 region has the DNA TGTGCCAGCAGGGTATTGCGGAGCACAGATACGCAGTATTTT.

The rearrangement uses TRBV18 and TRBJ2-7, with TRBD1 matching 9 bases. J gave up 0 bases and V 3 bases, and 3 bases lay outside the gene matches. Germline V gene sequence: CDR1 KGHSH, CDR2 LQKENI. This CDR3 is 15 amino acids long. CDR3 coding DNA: TGTGCCAGCTCACCCGGGACAGGGAGCTCCTACGAGCAGTACTTC. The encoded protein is CASSPGTGSSYEQYF.

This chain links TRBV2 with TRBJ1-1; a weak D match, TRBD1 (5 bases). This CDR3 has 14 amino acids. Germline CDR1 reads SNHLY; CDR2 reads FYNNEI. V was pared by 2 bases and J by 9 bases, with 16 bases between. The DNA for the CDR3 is TGTGCCAGCAGTGAAACGGAGGGGAAGGTTCAAGCTTTCTTT. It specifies CASSETEGKVQAFF.

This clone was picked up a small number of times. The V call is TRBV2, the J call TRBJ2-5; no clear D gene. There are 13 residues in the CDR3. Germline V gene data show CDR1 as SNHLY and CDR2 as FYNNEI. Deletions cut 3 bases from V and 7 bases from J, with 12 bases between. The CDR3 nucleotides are TGTGCCAGCAGTGAGGGCGTGGCTGGGACCCAGTACTTC. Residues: CASSEGVAGTQYF.